Below are 29 T cell receptor beta chains sequenced from a single sample in a study of STAT3 mutations in large granular lymphocyte leukemia. Study-level results: In T-cell large granular lymphocyte leukemia, about half of patients showed multiple immunodominant subclonotypes.

Some clones are missing from TCRdb's copy, which holds only in-frame ones; the method was immunoSEQ multiplex PCR. The sample yields about 42,000 clones, roughly 81% seen once. No antigens are known for them. Sequencing was done on a sample of PBMCs. The source of these receptors is a human donor with T large granular lymphocyte leukemia. Some clones in this sample may be carry-over from other donors' samples.

The chain recombines TRBV5-7 with TRBJ1-5; 8 nucleotides match TRBD1. TRBV5-7 is an ORF; its function is uncertain. V trimming: 4 bases; J trimming: 2 bases; junction bases outside the gene matches: 5. The CDR3 has 15 residues. Here the CDR3 reads CASSLTGDGNQPQHF. The DNA for the CDR3 is TGTGCCAGCAGCCTGACAGGGGACGGCAATCAGCCCCAGCATTTT.

The J gene is TRBJ2-3, the V gene TRBV21-1; the table calls TRBD1, which could not be checked here. TRBV21-1 has pseudogene status. CDR3 length equals 14 residues. CDR3 sequence reads: CASTAGPRTDTQYF. For the CDR3, the DNA is TGTGCCAGCACTGCAGGGCCTCGCACAGATACGCAGTATTTT.

This rearrangement joins TRBV5-1 to TRBJ2-5; 10 bases are shared with TRBD2. Germline V gives CDR1 SGHRS, CDR2 YFSETQ. This CDR3 is 13 amino acids long. The V and J ends lost 5 bases and 2 bases, in that order; junction bases with no gene match: 0. CDR3 loop: CASSSGGQETQYF. The CDR3 DNA follows: TGCGCCAGCAGTAGCGGGGGGCAAGAGACCCAGTACTTC.

The chain uses TRBV4-3 and TRBJ1-2; TRBD1 might be the D (6 bases). Germline loops: CDR1 LGHNA, CDR2 YSLEER. This CDR3 has 16 amino acids. Trimming took 0 bases from V and 8 from J, leaving 19 bases between them. DNA for the CDR3: TGCGCCAGCAGCCAAGAGCTGGGGGGCGCCCCGGCGGGCTACACCTTC. It is translated as CASSQELGGAPAGYTF.

The chain has TRBV5-1 and TRBJ1-1; D is uncertain. The CDR3 has 14 residues. V was pared by 0 bases and J by 1 base, with 7 bases between. The germline gives CDR1 SGHRS, CDR2 YFSETQ. In nucleotides, the CDR3 is TGCGCCAGCAGCTTGGAAGGCCAGAACACTGAAGCTTTCTTT. It specifies CASSLEGQNTEAFF.

V is TRBV7-9 and J is TRBJ1-1; possible D gene TRBD1, 5 bases. The CDR3 totals 13 residues. CDR1 SEHNR and CDR2 FQNEAQ come from the germline V gene (reference sequence). Trimming shortened V by 1 base and J by 11 bases, and 14 bases separated the two germline ends. CDR3 sequence: CASSLVGAPEAFF. CDR3 in DNA: TGTGCCAGCAGCTTAGTCGGGGCCCCCGAGGCTTTCTTT. The complete variable domain, with remaining parts taken from reference TRBV7-9 and TRBJ1-1, reads DTGVSQNPRHKITKRGQNVTFRCDPISEHNRLYWYRQTLGQGPEFLTYFQNEAQLEKSRLLSDRFSAERPKGSFSTLEIQRTEQGDSAMYLCASSLVGAPEAFFGQGTRLTVV.

V is TRBV11-2 and J is TRBJ2-3; no clear D. With 2 bases removed from V and 0 bases from J, the gap between germline ends came to 3 bases. CDR3 length: 13 amino acids. The germline gives CDR1 SGHAT, CDR2 FQNNGV. CDR3 sequence: CASSLYSTDTQYF. The CDR3, as DNA: TGTGCCAGCAGCTTATACAGCACAGATACGCAGTATTTT.

This rearrangement joins TRBV2 to TRBJ1-4; D is ambiguous. The CDR3 consists of 13 residues. Germline lookup yields CDR1 SNHLY and CDR2 FYNNEI. Trimming cost V 1 base and J 8 bases, with 8 bases left between them. This CDR3 reads CASSEGVEEKLFF. In DNA form, the CDR3 reads TGTGCCAGCAGTGAAGGTGTTGAGGAAAAACTGTTTTTT.

V gene TRBV2 combines with J gene TRBJ2-5; 11 bases fit TRBD2. This CDR3 is built from 16 residues. J gave up 2 bases and V 6 bases, and 8 bases lay outside the gene matches. The germline V gene has CDR1 SNHLY and CDR2 FYNNEI. The CDR3 DNA is TGTGCCAGCAGGAAGGGGCTAGCGGGGGGACAAGAGACCCAGTACTTC. Protein sequence: CASRKGLAGGQETQYF. Using reference TRBV2 and TRBJ2-5 for the parts outside the CDR3, the full variable domain is EPEVTQTPSHQVTQMGQEVILRCVPISNHLYFYWYRQILGQKVEFLVSFYNNEISEKSEIFDDQFSVERPDGSNFTLKIRSTKLEDSAMYFCASRKGLAGGQETQYFGPGTRLLVL.

The genes are TRBV28 and TRBJ1-6; 8 positions agree with TRBD1. From germline, CDR1 is MDHEN and CDR2 SYDVKM. CDR3 length: 15 amino acids. V lost 6 bases and J lost 4; bases outside the gene matches: 5. DNA for the CDR3: TGTGCCAGCAGGTCCCGGACAGGGTATAATTCACCCCTCCACTTT. The encoded protein is CASRSRTGYNSPLHF.

V usage is TRBV6-1 and J usage is TRBJ1-4, with no clear D. Germline assignment: CDR1 MNHNS and CDR2 SASEGT. This CDR3 comprises 15 residues. V lost 2 bases and J lost 0, with 7 bases in between. CDR3 region: CASSERATTNEKLFF. In DNA form, the CDR3 reads TGTGCCAGCAGTGAAAGGGCGACAACTAATGAAAAACTGTTTTTT.

This chain joins TRBV11-2 and TRBJ2-5, with TRBD1 identical over 7 bases. V trimming: 5 bases; J trimming: 0 bases; junction bases outside the gene matches: 3. Germline assignment: CDR1 SGHAT and CDR2 FQNNGV. This CDR3 is 14 amino acids long. For the CDR3, the DNA is TGTGCCAGCAGCACGGACAGGAACCAAGAGACCCAGTACTTC. This encodes CASSTDRNQETQYF.

The V gene is TRBV7-6, the J gene TRBJ2-1, with 9 bases matching TRBD2. J gave up 5 bases and V 5 bases, and 10 bases lay outside the gene matches. The CDR3 runs 16 residues. Germline V gene lookup returns CDR1 SGHVS and CDR2 FNYEAQ. The CDR3 DNA sequence: TGTGCCAGCAGCAGCCAGGGACTAGCACCGAACAATGAGCAGTTCTTC. It codes for CASSSQGLAPNNEQFF. Variable domain in full (rest from reference TRBV7-6 and TRBJ2-1): GAGVSQSPRYKVTKRGQDVALRCDPISGHVSLYWYRQALGQGPEFLTYFNYEAQQDKSGLPNDRFSAERPEGSISTLTIQRTEQRDSAMYRCASSSQGLAPNNEQFFGPGTRLTVL.

The chain carries TRBV2 and TRBJ2-5; possible D gene TRBD2, 7 bases. The ends were cut back, 8 bases at V and 4 bases at J, with 14 bases in the middle. The CDR3 has 13 residues. The V gene's germline CDR1 is SNHLY and CDR2 FYNNEI. The CDR3 sequence: CASGGGGRETQYF. Written as DNA, the CDR3 is TGTGCCAGCGGAGGGGGGGGGCGAGAGACCCAGTACTTC. The full variable domain, with the rest looked up from reference TRBV2 and TRBJ2-5, is EPEVTQTPSHQVTQMGQEVILRCVPISNHLYFYWYRQILGQKVEFLVSFYNNEISEKSEIFDDQFSVERPDGSNFTLKIRSTKLEDSAMYFCASGGGGRETQYFGPGTRLLVL.

The rearrangement links TRBV4-1 to TRBJ2-3, with 13 bases identical to TRBD2. Germline V gene lookup returns CDR1 MGHRA and CDR2 YSYEKL. This CDR3 is 17 amino acids long. V gave up 3 bases and J gave up 2 bases; unmatched junction bases: 5. The CDR3 region is CASSQRGLAGNTDTQYF. The DNA for the CDR3 is TGCGCCAGCAGCCAGAGGGGACTAGCGGGAAACACAGATACGCAGTATTTT.

This clone was picked up a small number of times. The chain uses TRBV5-1 and TRBJ1-2; D possibly corresponds to TRBD1 (6 bases). Germline-derived CDR1 and CDR2 are SGHRS and YFSETQ. V dropped 4 bases and J dropped 8 bases, with 15 bases sitting between them. CDR3 length equals 13 residues. The DNA of the CDR3 is TGCGCCAGCAGCGAGACAGGATTCGACGGCTACACCTTC. Translating it yields CASSETGFDGYTF.

The genes are TRBV28 and TRBJ1-1; D is unresolved. This CDR3 comprises 16 residues. CDR1 MDHEN and CDR2 SYDVKM come from the germline V gene. Trimming left V 7 bases short and J 1 base short, with 19 bases between. The CDR3, as DNA: TGTGCCAGCACCCCTCCCGGCAGGAGAGGGAACACTGAAGCTTTCTTT. As protein: CASTPPGRRGNTEAFF.

The chain links TRBV5-1 to TRBJ2-2; 13 nucleotides align to TRBD2. The CDR3 has 16 amino acids. The ends lost 4 bases at V and 6 bases at J; junction bases unmatched: 6. Per the germline V gene, CDR1 is SGHRS and CDR2 is YFSETQ. The CDR3 protein is CASSPGGLAGPGELFF. The DNA of the CDR3 is TGCGCCAGCAGCCCGGGGGGACTAGCGGGGCCCGGGGAGCTGTTTTTT. Drawing the rest from reference TRBV5-1 and TRBJ2-2, the complete variable domain is KAGVTQTPRYLIKTRGQQVTLSCSPISGHRSVSWYQQTPGQGLQFLFEYFSETQRNKGNFPGRFSGRQFSNSRSEMNVSTLELGDSALYLCASSPGGLAGPGELFFGEGSRLTVL.

In nucleotides, the CDR3 is TGCGCCAGCAGCTTGGGGGGGGGCAAAAACATTCAGTACTTC. Its protein product is CASSLGGGKNIQYF. The rearrangement uses TRBV5-1 and TRBJ2-4, with 7 bases that match TRBD2. Germline CDR1 SGHRS, CDR2 YFSETQ. Trimming at V came to 0 bases and at J to 3 bases, leaving 0 bases not matched to a gene. The CDR3 loop spans 14 amino acids.

The chain carries TRBV2 and TRBJ1-5; tentatively, D is TRBD1 (5 bases). With 7 bases removed from V and 0 bases from J, the gap between germline ends came to 16 bases. CDR1 SNHLY and CDR2 FYNNEI come from the germline V gene. The CDR3 covers 16 residues. CDR3 residues: CASTGGHPYSNQPQHF. CDR3 sequence (DNA): TGTGCCAGCACGGGGGGTCATCCGTATAGCAATCAGCCCCAGCATTTT.

This sequence joins TRBV5-1 and TRBJ2-1; D possibly uses TRBD1 or TRBD2 (5 bases each). Germline V gives CDR1 SGHRS, CDR2 YFSETQ. V was clipped by 4 bases and J by 2 bases, with 13 bases between them. This CDR3 has 15 residues. The CDR3 loop reads CASSRGVGAYNEQFF. Here the CDR3 DNA reads TGCGCCAGCAGCCGGGGAGTGGGGGCCTACAATGAGCAGTTCTTC.

The chain is built from TRBV2 and TRBJ2-3; 8 nucleotides match TRBD2. Germline CDR1 SNHLY, CDR2 FYNNEI. Trimming at V came to 2 bases and at J to 4 bases, leaving 14 bases not matched to a gene. This CDR3 has 18 amino acids. The DNA for the CDR3 is TGTGCCAGCAGTGAATTGGGCCGACGGGGGGGAGGAGCAGATACGCAGTATTTT. This encodes CASSELGRRGGGADTQYF.

CDR3 sequence: CASRKAPADGKPYV. The CDR3 DNA sequence: TGTGCCAGCAGAAAAGCTCCGGCGGATGGTAAACCGTACGTC. The V call is TRBV6-1, the J call TRBJ2-7; unclear D gene. The germline CDR1 and CDR2 sequences are MNHNS and SASEGT. The CDR3 totals 14 residues. V lost 6 bases and J 12 bases, leaving 24 bases between the germline ends.

This clone was found a few times. The chain has TRBV9 and TRBJ1-2; unclear D gene. The CDR3 sequence is 13 residues long. Trimming pared 1 base from V and 5 bases from J, leaving 9 bases between. Per germline, CDR1 SGDLS and CDR2 YYNGEE. The CDR3 DNA sequence: TGTGCCAGCAGCGTACCCGGTCCGTATGGCTACACCTTC. It yields the protein CASSVPGPYGYTF.

The chain carries TRBV4-2 and TRBJ2-5; D gene uncertain. V shed 4 bases and J shed 5 bases, with 17 bases lying between them. Germline values: CDR1 LGHNA, CDR2 YNFKEQ. The length of the CDR3 is 15 residues. For the CDR3, the DNA is TGTGCCAGCAGCCCCAATCCGCGTTCAAGGGAGACCCAGTACTTC. Its protein is CASSPNPRSRETQYF.

DNA for the CDR3: TGCAGCGTTGCAACTAGCACAGATACGCAGTATTTT. Translation gives CSVATSTDTQYF. V usage is TRBV29-1 and J usage is TRBJ2-3; no clear D. The germline CDR1 and CDR2 sequences are SQVTM and ANQGSEA. With 4 bases removed from V and 0 bases from J, the gap between germline ends came to 5 bases. CDR3 length equals 12 residues.

This rearrangement joins TRBV10-2 to TRBJ2-6; D unresolved. The CDR3 loop spans 13 amino acids. Germline CDR1 is WSHSY and CDR2 is SAAADI. Trimming pared 7 bases from V and 0 bases from J, leaving 4 bases between. CDR3 residues: CASTSSGANVLTF. The CDR3 region has the DNA TGCGCCAGCACAAGCTCTGGGGCCAACGTCCTGACTTTC.

The CDR3 sequence is CASSSIDLAGIQYF. CDR3 sequence (DNA): TGCGCCAGCAGCTCGATCGACTTGGCAGGAATTCAGTACTTC. This rearrangement joins TRBV5-1 to TRBJ2-4; D is unresolved. The V and J ends lost 3 bases and 10 bases respectively, with 17 bases between them. The germline CDR1 and CDR2 sequences are SGHRS and YFSETQ. The CDR3 runs 14 residues.

J is TRBJ2-7 and V is TRBV15; D perhaps matches TRBD1 (7 bases). Trimming took 5 bases from V and 2 from J, leaving 10 bases between them. Germline CDR1 is LNHNV and CDR2 is YYDKDF (reference sequence). This CDR3 has 13 amino acids. The CDR3 sequence is CATSGGGPYEQYF. CDR3 nucleotide sequence: TGTGCCACCAGCGGAGGGGGCCCCTACGAGCAGTACTTC.